This T cell receptor beta chain is drawn from a study of blood T cells in healthy people across ages. Study-wide findings and caveats: A strong correlation was found between TCR beta diversity and the percentage of naive T cells.

With a J-beta primer mix and a sample-barcoded 5' primer, a second PCR ran 7 to 11 cycles. Using its own MiXCR run on the 5' RACE reads, TCRdb lists one record per CDR3 protein. The data show hundreds of thousands of distinct CDR3 sequences, 20% to 25% seen once. Germline loops: CDR1 LNHNV, CDR2 YYDKDF (reference sequence). The CDR3 sequence is 14 residues long. Deletions cut 5 bases from V and 5 bases from J, with 13 bases between. As for this clonotype: Its target is not known.

This rearrangement joins TRBV15 to TRBJ1-5; a weak D match, TRBD1 (5 bases). The origin of this receptor is a man aged 65-85 years in good health. Sequenced material: blood. The CDR3 nucleotides are TGTGCCACCAGCCGTGGGGGGGTAGATCAGCCCCAGCATTTT. It specifies CATSRGGVDQPQHF.